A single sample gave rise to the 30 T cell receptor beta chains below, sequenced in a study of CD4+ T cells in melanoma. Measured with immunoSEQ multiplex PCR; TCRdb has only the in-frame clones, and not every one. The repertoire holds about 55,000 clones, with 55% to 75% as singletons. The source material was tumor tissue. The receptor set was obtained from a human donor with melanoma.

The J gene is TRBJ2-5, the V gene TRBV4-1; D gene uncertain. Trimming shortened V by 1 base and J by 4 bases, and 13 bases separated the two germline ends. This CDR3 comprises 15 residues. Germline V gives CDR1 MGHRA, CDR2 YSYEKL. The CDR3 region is CASSQGRREGETQYF. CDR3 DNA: TGCGCCAGCAGCCAAGGACGTAGGGAAGGAGAGACCCAGTACTTC.

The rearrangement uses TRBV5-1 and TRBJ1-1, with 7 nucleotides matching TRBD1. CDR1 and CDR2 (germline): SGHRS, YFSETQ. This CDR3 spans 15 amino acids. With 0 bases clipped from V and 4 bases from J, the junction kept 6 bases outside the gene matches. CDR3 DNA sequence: TGCGCCAGCAGCTTGGACCCCGACAGGGCCACTGAAGCTTTCTTT. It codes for CASSLDPDRATEAFF.

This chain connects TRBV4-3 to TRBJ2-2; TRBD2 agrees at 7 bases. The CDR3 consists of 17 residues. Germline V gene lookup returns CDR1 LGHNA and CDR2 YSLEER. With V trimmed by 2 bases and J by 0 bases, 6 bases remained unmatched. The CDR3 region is CASSQRGGYANTGELFF. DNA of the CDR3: TGCGCCAGCAGCCAAAGGGGAGGGTACGCGAACACCGGGGAGCTGTTTTTT.

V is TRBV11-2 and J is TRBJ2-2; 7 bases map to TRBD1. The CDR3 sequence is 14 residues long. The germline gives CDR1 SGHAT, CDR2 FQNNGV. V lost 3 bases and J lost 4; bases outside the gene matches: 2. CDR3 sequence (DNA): TGTGCCAGCAGCTTCGCAGGGGGCACCGGGGAGCTGTTTTTT. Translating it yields CASSFAGGTGELFF. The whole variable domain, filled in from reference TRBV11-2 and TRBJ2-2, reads EAGVAQSPRYKIIEKRQSVAFWCNPISGHATLYWYQQILGQGPKLLIQFQNNGVVDDSQLPKDRFSAERLKGVDSTLKIQPAKLEDSAVYLCASSFAGGTGELFFGEGSRLTVL.

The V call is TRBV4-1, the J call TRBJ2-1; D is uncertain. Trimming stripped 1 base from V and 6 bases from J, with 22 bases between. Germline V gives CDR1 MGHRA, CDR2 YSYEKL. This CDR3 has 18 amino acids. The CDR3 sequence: CASSQGLVRIGSTNEQFF. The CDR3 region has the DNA TGCGCCAGCAGCCAAGGTCTTGTGAGGATTGGTAGTACCAATGAGCAGTTCTTC.

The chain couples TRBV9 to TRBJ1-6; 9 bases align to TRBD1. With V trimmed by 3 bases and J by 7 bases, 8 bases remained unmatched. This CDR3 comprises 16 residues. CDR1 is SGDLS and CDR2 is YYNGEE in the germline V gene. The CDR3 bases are TGTGCCAGCAGCGCCCGGGACAGGGATTGGAATTCACCCCTCCACTTT. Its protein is CASSARDRDWNSPLHF.

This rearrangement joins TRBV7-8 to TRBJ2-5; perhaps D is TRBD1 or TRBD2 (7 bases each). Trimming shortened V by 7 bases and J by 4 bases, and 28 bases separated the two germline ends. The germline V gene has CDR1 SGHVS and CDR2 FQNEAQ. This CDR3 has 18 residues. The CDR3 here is CASIDLRGEGAVPETQYF. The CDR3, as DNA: TGTGCCAGCATCGACCTCCGGGGGGAGGGGGCAGTTCCAGAGACCCAGTACTTC.

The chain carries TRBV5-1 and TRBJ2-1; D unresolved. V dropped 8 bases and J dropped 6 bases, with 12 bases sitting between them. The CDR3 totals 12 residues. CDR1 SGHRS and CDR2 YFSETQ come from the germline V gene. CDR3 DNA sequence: TGCGCCAGTATGGGTATTGGCAATGAGCAGTTCTTC. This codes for CASMGIGNEQFF.

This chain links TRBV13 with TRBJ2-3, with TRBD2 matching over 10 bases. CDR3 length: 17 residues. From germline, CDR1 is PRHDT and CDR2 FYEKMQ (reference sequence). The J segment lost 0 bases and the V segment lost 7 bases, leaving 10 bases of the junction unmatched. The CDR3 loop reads CASTPRLAGVSTDTQYF. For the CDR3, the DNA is TGTGCCAGCACCCCACGTCTAGCGGGGGTAAGCACAGATACGCAGTATTTT.

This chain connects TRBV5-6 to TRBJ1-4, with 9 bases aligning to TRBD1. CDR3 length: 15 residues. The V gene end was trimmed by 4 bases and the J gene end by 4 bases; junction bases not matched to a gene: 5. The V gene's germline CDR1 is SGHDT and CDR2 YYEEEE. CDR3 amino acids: CASSIPGQGNEKLFF. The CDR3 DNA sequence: TGTGCCAGCAGCATACCGGGACAGGGTAATGAAAAACTGTTTTTT.

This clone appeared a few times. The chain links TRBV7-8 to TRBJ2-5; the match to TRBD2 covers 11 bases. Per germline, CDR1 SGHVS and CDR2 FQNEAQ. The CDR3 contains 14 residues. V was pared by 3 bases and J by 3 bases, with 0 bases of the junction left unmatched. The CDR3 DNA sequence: TGTGCCAGCAGCTTGACTAGCGGGGAAGAGACCCAGTACTTC. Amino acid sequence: CASSLTSGEETQYF.

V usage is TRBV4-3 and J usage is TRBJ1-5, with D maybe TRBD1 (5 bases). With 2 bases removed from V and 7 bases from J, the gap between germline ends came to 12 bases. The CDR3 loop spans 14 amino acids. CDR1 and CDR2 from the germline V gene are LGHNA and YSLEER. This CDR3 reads CASSQNSGYQPQHF. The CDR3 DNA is TGCGCCAGCAGCCAAAATTCAGGGTACCAGCCCCAGCATTTT.

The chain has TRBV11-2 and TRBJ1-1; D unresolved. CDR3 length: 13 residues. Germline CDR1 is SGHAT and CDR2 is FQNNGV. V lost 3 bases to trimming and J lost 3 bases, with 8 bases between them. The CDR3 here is CASSFLADTEAFF. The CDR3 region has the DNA TGTGCCAGCAGCTTTTTAGCCGACACTGAAGCTTTCTTT.

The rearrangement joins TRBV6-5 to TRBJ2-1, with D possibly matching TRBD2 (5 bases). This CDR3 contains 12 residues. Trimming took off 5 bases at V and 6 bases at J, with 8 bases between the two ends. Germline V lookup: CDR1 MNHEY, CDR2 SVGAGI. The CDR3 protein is CASSPGGNEQFF. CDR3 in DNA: TGTGCCAGCAGTCCAGGAGGCAATGAGCAGTTCTTC.

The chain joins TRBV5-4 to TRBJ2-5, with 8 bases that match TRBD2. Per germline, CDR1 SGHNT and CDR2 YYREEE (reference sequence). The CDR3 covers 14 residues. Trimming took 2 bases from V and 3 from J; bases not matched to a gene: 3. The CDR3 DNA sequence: TGTGCCAGCAGCTTCCCGGGGGGGGAAGAGACCCAGTACTTC. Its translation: CASSFPGGEETQYF.

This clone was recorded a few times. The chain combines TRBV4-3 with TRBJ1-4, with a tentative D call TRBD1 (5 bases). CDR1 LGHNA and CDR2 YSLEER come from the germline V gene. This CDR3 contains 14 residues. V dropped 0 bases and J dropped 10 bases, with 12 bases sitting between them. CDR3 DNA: TGCGCCAGCAGCCAAGAAGAGGGGATGGGAAAACTGTTTTTT. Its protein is CASSQEEGMGKLFF.

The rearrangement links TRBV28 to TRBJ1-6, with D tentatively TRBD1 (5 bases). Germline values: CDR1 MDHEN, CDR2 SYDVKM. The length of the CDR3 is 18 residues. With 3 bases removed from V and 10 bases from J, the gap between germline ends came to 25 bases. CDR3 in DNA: TGTGCCAGCAGTTTCTCCCTTAAGATTGGGGAATGGGGGTCACCCCTCCACTTT. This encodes CASSFSLKIGEWGSPLHF.

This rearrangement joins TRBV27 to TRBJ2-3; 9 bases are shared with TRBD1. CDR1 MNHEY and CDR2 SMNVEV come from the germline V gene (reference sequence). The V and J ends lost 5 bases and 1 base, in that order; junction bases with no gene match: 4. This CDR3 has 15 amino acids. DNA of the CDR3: TGTGCCAGCAGTCTCCGGACAGGGGGCACAGATACGCAGTATTTT. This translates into CASSLRTGGTDTQYF.

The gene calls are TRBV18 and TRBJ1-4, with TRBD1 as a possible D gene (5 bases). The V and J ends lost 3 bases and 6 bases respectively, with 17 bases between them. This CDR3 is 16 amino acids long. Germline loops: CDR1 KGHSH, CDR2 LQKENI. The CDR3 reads CASSPIGTDKDEKLFF. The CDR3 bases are TGTGCCAGCTCACCTATAGGGACCGATAAGGATGAAAAACTGTTTTTT. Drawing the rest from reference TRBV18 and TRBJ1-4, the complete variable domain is NAGVMQNPRHLVRRRGQEARLRCSPMKGHSHVYWYRQLPEEGLKFMVYLQKENIIDESGMPKERFSAEFPKEGPSILRIQQVVRGDSAAYFCASSPIGTDKDEKLFFGSGTQLSVL.

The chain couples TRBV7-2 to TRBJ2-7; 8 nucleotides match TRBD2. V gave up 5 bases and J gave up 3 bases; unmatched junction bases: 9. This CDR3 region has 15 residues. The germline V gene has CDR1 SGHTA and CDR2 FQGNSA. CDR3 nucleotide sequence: TGTGCCAGCAGCCCAACGACTAGCGCCGGCTACGAGCAGTACTTC. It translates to CASSPTTSAGYEQYF. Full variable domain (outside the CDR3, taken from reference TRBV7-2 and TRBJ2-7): GAGVSQSPSNKVTEKGKDVELRCDPISGHTALYWYRQSLGQGLEFLIYFQGNSAPDKSGLPSDRFSAERTGGSVSTLTIQRTQQEDSAVYLCASSPTTSAGYEQYFGPGTRLTVT.

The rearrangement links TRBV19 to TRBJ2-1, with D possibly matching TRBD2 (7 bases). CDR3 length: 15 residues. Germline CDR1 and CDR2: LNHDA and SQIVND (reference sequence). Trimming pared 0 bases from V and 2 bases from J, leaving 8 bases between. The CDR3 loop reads CASSIEGGPYNEQFF. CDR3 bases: TGTGCCAGTAGTATAGAGGGGGGGCCCTACAATGAGCAGTTCTTC.

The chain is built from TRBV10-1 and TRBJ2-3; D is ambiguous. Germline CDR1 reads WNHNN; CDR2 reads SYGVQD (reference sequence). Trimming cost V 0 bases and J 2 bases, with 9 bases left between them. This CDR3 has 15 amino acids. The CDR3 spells CASSESKYITDTQYF. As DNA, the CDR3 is TGCGCCAGCAGTGAGTCGAAGTACATCACAGATACGCAGTATTTT.

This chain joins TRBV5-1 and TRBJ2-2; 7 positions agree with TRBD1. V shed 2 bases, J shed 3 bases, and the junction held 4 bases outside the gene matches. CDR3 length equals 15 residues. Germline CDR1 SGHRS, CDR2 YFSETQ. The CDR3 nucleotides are TGCGCCAGCAGCTTAACAGGGGTAGACACCGGGGAGCTGTTTTTT. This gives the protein CASSLTGVDTGELFF.

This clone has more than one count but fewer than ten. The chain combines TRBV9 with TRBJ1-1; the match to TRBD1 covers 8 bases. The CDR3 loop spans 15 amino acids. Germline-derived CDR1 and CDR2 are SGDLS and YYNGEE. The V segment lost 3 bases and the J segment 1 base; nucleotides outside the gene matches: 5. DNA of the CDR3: TGTGCCAGCAGCGCGGCCGGGACAGGGAACACTGAAGCTTTCTTT. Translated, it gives CASSAAGTGNTEAFF.

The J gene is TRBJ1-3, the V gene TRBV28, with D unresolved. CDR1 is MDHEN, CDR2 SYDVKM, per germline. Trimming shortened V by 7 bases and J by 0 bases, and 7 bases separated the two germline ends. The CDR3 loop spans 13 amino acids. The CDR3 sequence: CASNRPSGNTIYF. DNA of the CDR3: TGTGCCAGCAATAGACCCTCTGGAAACACCATATATTTT.

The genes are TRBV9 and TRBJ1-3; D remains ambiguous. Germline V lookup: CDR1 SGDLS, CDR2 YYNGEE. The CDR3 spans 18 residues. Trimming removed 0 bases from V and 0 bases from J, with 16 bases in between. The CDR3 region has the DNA TGTGCCAGCAGCGTAGGATCTAGGGTGGGGAGCTCTGGAAACACCATATATTTT. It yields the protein CASSVGSRVGSSGNTIYF.

The CDR3: CASRPSRQGSYNEQFF. CDR3 DNA sequence: TGTGCCAGCAGACCGTCAAGACAGGGCTCCTACAATGAGCAGTTCTTC. The chain joins TRBV11-2 to TRBJ2-1; 7 bases agree with TRBD1. V was clipped by 6 bases and J by 0 bases; unmatched bases: 8. Germline V gene lookup returns CDR1 SGHAT and CDR2 FQNNGV. CDR3 length: 16 residues.

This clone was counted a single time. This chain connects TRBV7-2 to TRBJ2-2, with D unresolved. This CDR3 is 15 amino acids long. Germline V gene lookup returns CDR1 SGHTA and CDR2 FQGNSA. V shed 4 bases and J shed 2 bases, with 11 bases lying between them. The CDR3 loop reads CASSSQLKNTGELFF. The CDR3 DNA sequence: TGTGCCAGCAGCTCGCAATTAAAAAACACCGGGGAGCTGTTTTTT.

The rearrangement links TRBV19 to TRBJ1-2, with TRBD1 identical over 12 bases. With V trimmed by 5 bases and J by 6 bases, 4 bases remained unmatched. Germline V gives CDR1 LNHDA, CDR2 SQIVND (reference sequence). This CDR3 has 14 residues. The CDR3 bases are TGTGCCAGTAGTCGGGACAGGGGGCAAGATGGCTACACCTTC. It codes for CASSRDRGQDGYTF.

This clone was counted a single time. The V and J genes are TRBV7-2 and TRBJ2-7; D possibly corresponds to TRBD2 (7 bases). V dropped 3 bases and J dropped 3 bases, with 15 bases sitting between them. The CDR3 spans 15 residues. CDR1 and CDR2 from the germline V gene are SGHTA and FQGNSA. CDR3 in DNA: TGTGCCAGCAGCTTCCCTACGGGGGGCATCTACGAGCAGTACTTC. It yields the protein CASSFPTGGIYEQYF.